A single sample gave rise to the 16 T cell receptor beta chains below, sequenced in a study of cytomegalovirus exposure and HLA in healthy donors. Amplification used 60 Vbeta primers and 13 Jbeta primers. Assay: immunoSEQ multiplex PCR; the TCRdb copy retains only in-frame clones and omits some. The data show under 130,000 clones, about 70% seen once. Input material: PBMCs. Source of these receptors: a young man in good health and CMV-seronegative.

This clone was recorded only once. The chain is built from TRBV5-1 and TRBJ2-1; TRBD2 aligns across 13 bases. Germline-derived CDR1 and CDR2 are SGHRS and YFSETQ. J lost 3 bases, V lost 4 bases, and 7 bases had no gene match. The CDR3 has 17 amino acids. The CDR3 region is CASSPGLAGSYYNEQFF. CDR3 nucleotides: TGCGCCAGCAGCCCGGGACTAGCGGGATCGTACTACAATGAGCAGTTCTTC.

The sample holds a few counts of this clone. V gene TRBV5-6 combines with J gene TRBJ1-1; 8 bases align to TRBD1. There are 17 residues in the CDR3. Germline V gene sequence: CDR1 SGHDT, CDR2 YYEEEE. V dropped 4 bases and J dropped 5; count of bases not matched to a gene: 16. The CDR3 region has the DNA TGTGCCAGCAGCCATGCGGGCAGGGGGCTGGGTGGTACTGAAGCTTTCTTT. Encoded protein: CASSHAGRGLGGTEAFF.

Only a few counts were recorded for this clone. CDR3 sequence reads: CASRGTGGGQPQHF. CDR3 nucleotides: TGTGCCAGCAGGGGGACAGGAGGGGGTCAGCCCCAGCATTTT. V gene TRBV6-1 combines with J gene TRBJ1-5, with TRBD1 identical over 8 bases. The V segment lost 6 bases and the J segment 6 bases; nucleotides outside the gene matches: 7. The CDR3 spans 14 residues. Germline V gene data show CDR1 as MNHNS and CDR2 as SASEGT.

This chain joins TRBV4-3 and TRBJ2-5; tentatively, D is TRBD1 (6 bases). V was clipped by 4 bases and J by 11 bases, with 23 bases between them. The CDR3 runs 15 residues. CDR1 is LGHNA, CDR2 YSLEER, per germline. The CDR3 region has the DNA TGCGCCAGCAGCCGGATCTCGGACAGTGGCTACGGGCAGTACTTC. Its protein product is CASSRISDSGYGQYF.

V usage is TRBV19 and J usage is TRBJ2-7; D is perhaps TRBD1 (5 bases). Germline CDR1 and CDR2: LNHDA and SQIVND (reference sequence). V dropped 3 bases and J dropped 4 bases, with 13 bases sitting between them. The CDR3 sequence is 14 residues long. The chain's CDR3 is CASSIGTGRYEQYF. The CDR3 DNA reads as TGTGCCAGTAGTATCGGAACAGGACGGTACGAGCAGTACTTC.

This rearrangement joins TRBV18 to TRBJ1-1, with D perhaps TRBD1 (5 bases). The CDR3 runs to 15 residues. V lost 3 bases and J 3 bases, leaving 14 bases between the germline ends. Germline values: CDR1 KGHSH, CDR2 LQKENI. The CDR3 DNA is TGTGCCAGCTCACCCTTGGGGGGGTCGGACACTGAAGCTTTCTTT. This gives the protein CASSPLGGSDTEAFF.

The chain recombines TRBV7-3 with TRBJ2-5; 8 nucleotides match TRBD2. Matching the DNA end better, TRBJ2-7 makes the J call doubtful. The germline gives CDR1 SGHTA, CDR2 FQGTGA. The CDR3 totals 15 residues. DNA for the CDR3: TGTGCCAGCAGCCCAGGACTAGCCGGCCCCCACGAGCAGTACTTC. Protein: CASSPGLAGPHEQYF.

This rearrangement joins TRBV2 to TRBJ2-3; 13 bases line up with TRBD2. CDR1 and CDR2 (germline): SNHLY, FYNNEI. The CDR3 has 16 amino acids. With 5 bases clipped from V and 5 bases from J, the junction kept 7 bases outside the gene matches. Written as DNA, the CDR3 is TGTGCCAGCAGTTCGACTAGCGGGAGGTCAGGAGATACGCAGTATTTT. Translated, it gives CASSSTSGRSGDTQYF. The whole variable domain, remainder taken from reference TRBV2 and TRBJ2-3, is EPEVTQTPSHQVTQMGQEVILRCVPISNHLYFYWYRQILGQKVEFLVSFYNNEISEKSEIFDDQFSVERPDGSNFTLKIRSTKLEDSAMYFCASSSTSGRSGDTQYFGPGTRLTVL.

CDR3 coding DNA: TGTGCGGCAGGGGGTCTGGACGAGCAGTACTTC. Translating gives CAAGGLDEQYF. The chain joins TRBV28 to TRBJ2-7; 7 bases line up with TRBD1. Germline CDR1 reads MDHEN; CDR2 reads SYDVKM. There are 11 residues in the CDR3. The complete variable domain, with remaining parts taken from reference TRBV28 and TRBJ2-7, reads DVKVTQSSRYLVKRTGEKVFLECVQDMDHENMFWYRQDPGLGLRLIYFSYDVKMKEKGDIPEGYSVSREKKERFSLILESASTNQTSMYLCAAGGLDEQYFGPGTRLTVT.

The CDR3 sequence is CASTPDRAYQPQHF. The CDR3 DNA is TGTGCCAGCACCCCGGACAGGGCTTATCAGCCCCAGCATTTT. The rearrangement links TRBV28 to TRBJ1-5, with 8 bases that match TRBD1. The V gene's germline CDR1 is MDHEN and CDR2 SYDVKM. CDR3 length equals 14 residues. Trimming cost V 7 bases and J 5 bases; bases outside gene matches: 7.

This clone appeared a few times. This chain uses TRBV6-1 with TRBJ1-1; the D gene is possibly TRBD1 (5 bases). The germline CDR1 and CDR2 sequences are MNHNS and SASEGT. There are 13 residues in the CDR3. V was cut by 4 bases and J by 11 bases, with 17 bases left in between. In DNA, the CDR3 is TGTGCCAGCAGTGGCCGGGACTCTCAAGGGGCTTTCTTT. Translated: CASSGRDSQGAFF.

The CDR3 loop is CAGLQTGDKKVFLAGYTF. For the CDR3, the DNA is TGTGCCGGACTCCAGACAGGGGATAAAAAAGTATTTCTCGCGGGCTACACCTTC. The rearrangement uses TRBV6-8 and TRBJ1-2, with 8 bases lining up with TRBD1. This CDR3 is built from 18 residues. Germline V gives CDR1 MNHGY, CDR2 SAAAGT. J lost 8 bases, V lost 11 bases, and 28 bases had no gene match.

The V call is TRBV27, the J call TRBJ1-4; weak D call: TRBD1 (5 bases). The CDR3 sequence is 16 residues long. Germline lookup yields CDR1 MNHEY and CDR2 SMNVEV (reference sequence). With 3 bases removed from V and 0 bases from J, the gap between germline ends came to 11 bases. The CDR3 sequence: CASSFLGGATNEKLFF. The DNA for the CDR3 is TGTGCCAGCAGTTTCCTCGGGGGAGCAACTAATGAAAAACTGTTTTTT.

This sequence joins TRBV14 and TRBJ1-1; no firm D call. V shed 0 bases and J shed 1 base, with 15 bases lying between them. Germline-derived CDR1 and CDR2 are SGHDN and FVKESK. The CDR3 is 17 amino acids. The CDR3 is CASSQDPVLKRNTEAFF. CDR3 bases: TGTGCCAGCAGCCAAGATCCCGTTTTGAAGAGGAACACTGAAGCTTTCTTT.

CDR3 coding DNA: TGTGCCAGCAGGCGAACTGCAAGCTCCTACGAGCAGTACTTC. Translating it yields CASRRTASSYEQYF. This sequence joins TRBV27 and TRBJ2-7; D unclear. The ends were cut back, 6 bases at V and 0 bases at J, with 12 bases in the middle. Germline values: CDR1 MNHEY, CDR2 SMNVEV (reference sequence). The CDR3 runs to 14 residues.

The J gene is TRBJ1-6, the V gene TRBV30; the D is unclear. This CDR3 spans 13 amino acids. V lost 5 bases to trimming and J lost 7 bases, with 12 bases between them. Germline V lookup: CDR1 GTSNPN, CDR2 SVGIG (reference sequence). The CDR3 protein is CAWDVRRNSPLHF. DNA for the CDR3: TGTGCCTGGGACGTACGGAGGAATTCACCCCTCCACTTT.